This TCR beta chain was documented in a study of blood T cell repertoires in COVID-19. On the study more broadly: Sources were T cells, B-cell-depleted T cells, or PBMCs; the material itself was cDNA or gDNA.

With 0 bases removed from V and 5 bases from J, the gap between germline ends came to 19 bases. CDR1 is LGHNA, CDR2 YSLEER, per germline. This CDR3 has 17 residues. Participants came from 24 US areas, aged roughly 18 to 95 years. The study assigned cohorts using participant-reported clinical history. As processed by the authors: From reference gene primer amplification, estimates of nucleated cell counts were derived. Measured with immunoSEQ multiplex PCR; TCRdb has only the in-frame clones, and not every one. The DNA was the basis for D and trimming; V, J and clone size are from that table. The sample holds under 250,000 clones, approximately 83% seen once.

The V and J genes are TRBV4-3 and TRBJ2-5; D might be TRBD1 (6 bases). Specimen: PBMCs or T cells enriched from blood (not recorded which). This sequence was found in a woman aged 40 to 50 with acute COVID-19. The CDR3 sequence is CASSQDLARGSRETQYF. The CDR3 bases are TGCGCCAGCAGCCAAGATTTGGCCAGGGGCTCTAGGGAGACCCAGTACTTC.